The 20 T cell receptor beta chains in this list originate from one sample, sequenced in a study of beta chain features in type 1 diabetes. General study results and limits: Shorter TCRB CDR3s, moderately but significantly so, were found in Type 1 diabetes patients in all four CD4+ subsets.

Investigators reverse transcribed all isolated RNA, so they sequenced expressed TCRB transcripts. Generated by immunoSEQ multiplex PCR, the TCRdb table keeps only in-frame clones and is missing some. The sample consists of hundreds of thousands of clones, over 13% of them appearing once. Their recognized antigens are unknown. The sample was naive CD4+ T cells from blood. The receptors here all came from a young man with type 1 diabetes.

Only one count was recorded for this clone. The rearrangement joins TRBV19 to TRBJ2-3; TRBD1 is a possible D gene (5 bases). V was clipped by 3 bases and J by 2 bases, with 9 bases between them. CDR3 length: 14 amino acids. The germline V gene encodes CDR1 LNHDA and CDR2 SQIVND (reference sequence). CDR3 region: CASSITGPTDTQYF. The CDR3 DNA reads TGTGCCAGTAGTATCACAGGACCCACAGATACGCAGTATTTT.

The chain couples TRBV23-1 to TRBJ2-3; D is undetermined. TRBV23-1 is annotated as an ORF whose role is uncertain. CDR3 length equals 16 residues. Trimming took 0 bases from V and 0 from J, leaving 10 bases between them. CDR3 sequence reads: CASSQSRTYSTDTQYF. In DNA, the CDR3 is TGCGCCAGCAGTCAATCACGGACCTACAGCACAGATACGCAGTATTTT.

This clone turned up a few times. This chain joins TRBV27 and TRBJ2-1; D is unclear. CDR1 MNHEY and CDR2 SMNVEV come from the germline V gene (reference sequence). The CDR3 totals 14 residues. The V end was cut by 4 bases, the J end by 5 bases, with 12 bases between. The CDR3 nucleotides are TGTGCCAGCAGTTCGGGCCTTCCTAACAATGAGCAGTTCTTC. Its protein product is CASSSGLPNNEQFF.

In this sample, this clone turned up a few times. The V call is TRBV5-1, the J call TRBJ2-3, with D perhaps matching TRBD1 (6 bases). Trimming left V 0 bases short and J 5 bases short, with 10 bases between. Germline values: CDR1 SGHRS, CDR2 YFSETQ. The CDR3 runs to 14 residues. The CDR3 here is CASSLDRERDTQYF. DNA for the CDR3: TGCGCCAGCAGCTTGGACAGGGAACGAGATACGCAGTATTTT.

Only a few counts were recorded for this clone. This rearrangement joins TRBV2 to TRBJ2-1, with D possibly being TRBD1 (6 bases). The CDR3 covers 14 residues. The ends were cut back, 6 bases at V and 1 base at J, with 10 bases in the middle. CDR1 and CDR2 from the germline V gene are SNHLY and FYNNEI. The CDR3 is CASSLDRSYNEQFF. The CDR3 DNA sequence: TGTGCCAGCAGCCTTGACAGGTCCTACAATGAGCAGTTCTTC.

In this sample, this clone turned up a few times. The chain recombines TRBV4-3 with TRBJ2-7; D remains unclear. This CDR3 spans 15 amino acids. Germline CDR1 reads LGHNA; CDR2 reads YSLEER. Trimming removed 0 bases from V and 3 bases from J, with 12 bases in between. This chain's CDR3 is CASSQDTGSFYEQYF. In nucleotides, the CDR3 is TGCGCCAGCAGCCAAGATACGGGCAGCTTCTACGAGCAGTACTTC.

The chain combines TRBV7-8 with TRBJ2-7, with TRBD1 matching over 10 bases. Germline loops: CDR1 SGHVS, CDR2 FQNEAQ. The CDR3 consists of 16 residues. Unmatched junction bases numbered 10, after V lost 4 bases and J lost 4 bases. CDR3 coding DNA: TGTGCCAGCAGCTCCTCCCCCCGGACAGGGGGATACGAGCAGTACTTC. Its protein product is CASSSSPRTGGYEQYF.

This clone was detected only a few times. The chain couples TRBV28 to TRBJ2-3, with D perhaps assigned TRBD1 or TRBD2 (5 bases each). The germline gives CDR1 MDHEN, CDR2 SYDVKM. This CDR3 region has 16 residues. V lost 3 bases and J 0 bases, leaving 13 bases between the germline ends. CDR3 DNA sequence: TGTGCCAGCAGTTTTCACCGGGACCGTAGCACAGATACGCAGTATTTT. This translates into CASSFHRDRSTDTQYF.

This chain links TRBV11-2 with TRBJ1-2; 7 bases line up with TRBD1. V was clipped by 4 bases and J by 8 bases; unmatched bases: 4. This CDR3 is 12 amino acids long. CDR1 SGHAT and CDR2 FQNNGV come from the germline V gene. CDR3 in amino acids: CASSSGQWGYTF. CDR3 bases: TGTGCCAGCAGCTCGGGACAGTGGGGCTACACCTTC.

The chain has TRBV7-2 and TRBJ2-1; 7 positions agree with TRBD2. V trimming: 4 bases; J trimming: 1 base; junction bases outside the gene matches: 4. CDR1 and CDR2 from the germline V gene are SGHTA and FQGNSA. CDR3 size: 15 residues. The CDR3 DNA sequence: TGTGCCAGCAGCTGGGCTAGCGGATCCTACAATGAGCAGTTCTTC. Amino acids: CASSWASGSYNEQFF.

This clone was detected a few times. This chain's CDR3 is CASSPPLAGGPGETQYF. The CDR3 region has the DNA TGTGCCAGCAGTCCTCCACTAGCGGGAGGGCCCGGAGAGACCCAGTACTTC. The chain is built from TRBV27 and TRBJ2-5, with TRBD2 identical over 13 bases. Per the germline V gene, CDR1 is MNHEY and CDR2 is SMNVEV (reference sequence). The CDR3 is 17 amino acids. V shed 5 bases, J shed 4 bases, and the junction held 10 bases outside the gene matches.

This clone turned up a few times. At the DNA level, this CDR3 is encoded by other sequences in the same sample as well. The CDR3 DNA is TGTGCCAGCAGCTTACCCAGCTCCTACGAGCAGTACTTC. It specifies CASSLPSSYEQYF. The V gene is TRBV7-9, the J gene TRBJ2-7, with D uncertain. CDR1 is SEHNR and CDR2 is FQNEAQ in the germline V gene (reference sequence). The CDR3 spans 13 residues. The germline V and J ends were trimmed by 2 bases and 0 bases, with 5 bases remaining between them.

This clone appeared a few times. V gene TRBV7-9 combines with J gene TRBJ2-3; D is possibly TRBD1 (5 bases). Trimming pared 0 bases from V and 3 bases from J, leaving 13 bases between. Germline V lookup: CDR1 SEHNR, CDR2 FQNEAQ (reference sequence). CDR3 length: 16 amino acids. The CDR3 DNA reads TGTGCCAGCAGCTTAGCTGGCAGGGTGTCGACAGATACGCAGTATTTT. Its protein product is CASSLAGRVSTDTQYF.

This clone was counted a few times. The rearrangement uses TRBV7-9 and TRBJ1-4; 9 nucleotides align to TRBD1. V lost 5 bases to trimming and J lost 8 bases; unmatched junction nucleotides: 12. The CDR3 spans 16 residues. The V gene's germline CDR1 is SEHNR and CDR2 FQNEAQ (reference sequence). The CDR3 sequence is CASSRPGQGPREKLFF. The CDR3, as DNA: TGTGCCAGCAGCCGACCGGGACAGGGCCCACGGGAAAAACTGTTTTTT. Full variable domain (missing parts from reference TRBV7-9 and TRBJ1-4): DTGVSQNPRHKITKRGQNVTFRCDPISEHNRLYWYRQTLGQGPEFLTYFQNEAQLEKSRLLSDRFSAERPKGSFSTLEIQRTEQGDSAMYLCASSRPGQGPREKLFFGSGTQLSVL.

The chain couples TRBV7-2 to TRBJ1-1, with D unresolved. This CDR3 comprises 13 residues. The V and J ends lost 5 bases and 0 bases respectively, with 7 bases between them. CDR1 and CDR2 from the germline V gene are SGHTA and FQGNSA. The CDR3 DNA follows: TGTGCCAGCAGCCCAGGAATGAACACTGAAGCTTTCTTT. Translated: CASSPGMNTEAFF. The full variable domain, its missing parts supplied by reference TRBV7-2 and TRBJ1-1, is GAGVSQSPSNKVTEKGKDVELRCDPISGHTALYWYRQSLGQGLEFLIYFQGNSAPDKSGLPSDRFSAERTGGSVSTLTIQRTQQEDSAVYLCASSPGMNTEAFFGQGTRLTVV.

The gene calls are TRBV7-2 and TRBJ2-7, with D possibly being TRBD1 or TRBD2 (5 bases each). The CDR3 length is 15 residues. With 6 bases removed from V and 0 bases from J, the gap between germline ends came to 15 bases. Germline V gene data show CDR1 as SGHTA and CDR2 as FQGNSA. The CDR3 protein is CASSFMGVSSYEQYF. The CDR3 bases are TGTGCCAGCAGTTTTATGGGGGTGAGCTCCTACGAGCAGTACTTC.

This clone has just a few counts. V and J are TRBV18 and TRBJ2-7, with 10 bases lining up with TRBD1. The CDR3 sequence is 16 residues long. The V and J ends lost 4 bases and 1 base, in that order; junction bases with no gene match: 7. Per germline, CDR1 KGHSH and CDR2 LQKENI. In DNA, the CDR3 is TGTGCCAGCTCACGGTCCGGGACAGGGGCATCCTACGAGCAGTACTTC. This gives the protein CASSRSGTGASYEQYF.

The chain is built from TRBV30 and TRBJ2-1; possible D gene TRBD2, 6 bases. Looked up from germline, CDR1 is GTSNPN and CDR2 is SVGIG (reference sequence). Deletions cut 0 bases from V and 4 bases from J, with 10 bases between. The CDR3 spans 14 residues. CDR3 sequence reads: CAWSVTSPYNEQFF. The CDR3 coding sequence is TGTGCCTGGAGTGTTACTAGCCCATACAATGAGCAGTTCTTC.

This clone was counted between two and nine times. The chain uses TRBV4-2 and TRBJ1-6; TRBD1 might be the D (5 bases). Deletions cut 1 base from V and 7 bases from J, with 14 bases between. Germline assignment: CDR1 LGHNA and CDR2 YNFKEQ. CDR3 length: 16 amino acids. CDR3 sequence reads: CASSQGTRALNSPLHF. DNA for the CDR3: TGTGCCAGCAGCCAAGGGACCAGGGCCCTAAATTCACCCCTCCACTTT.

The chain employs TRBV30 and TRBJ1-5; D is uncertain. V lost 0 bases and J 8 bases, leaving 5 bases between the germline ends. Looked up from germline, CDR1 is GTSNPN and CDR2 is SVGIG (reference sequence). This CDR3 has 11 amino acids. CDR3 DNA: TGTGCCTGGAGTGTGGGAAAGCCCCAGCATTTT. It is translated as CAWSVGKPQHF.